The 25 T cell receptor beta chains reported below all come from one sample, sequenced in a study of graft-versus-host responses after intestinal transplantation. Their recognized antigens are unknown. The table came from immunoSEQ multiplex PCR; TCRdb's copy has only in-frame clones and leaves some out. The sample includes 70,000 or so clones, over 70% of them seen just once. The source was unstimulated CD4+ T cells sorted from spleen or lymph node cells, collected before transplant. Source of these receptors: a human donor who was the organ donor for an intestinal transplant.

The sample holds a few counts of this clone. V is TRBV7-2 and J is TRBJ1-2; TRBD1 might be the D (5 bases). The germline V gene has CDR1 SGHTA and CDR2 FQGNSA. V lost 3 bases and J 10 bases, leaving 12 bases between the germline ends. This CDR3 comprises 12 residues. CDR3 amino acids: CASSLAGIFYTF. The DNA for the CDR3 is TGTGCCAGCAGCTTGGCAGGGATCTTCTACACCTTC.

DNA of the CDR3: TGTGCCAGCAGCTTGCGGGGACTAGCGGGGGCCCTCATTTCTAGCACAGATACGCAGTATTTT. Translating gives CASSLRGLAGALISSTDTQYF. The chain has TRBV7-6 and TRBJ2-3, with TRBD2 identical over 14 bases. Losses at the gene ends were 3 bases for V and 0 bases for J; bases not matched to a gene: 14. CDR3 length equals 21 residues. Germline CDR1 and CDR2: SGHVS and FNYEAQ. Full variable domain (remainder filled in from reference TRBV7-6 and TRBJ2-3): GAGVSQSPRYKVTKRGQDVALRCDPISGHVSLYWYRQALGQGPEFLTYFNYEAQQDKSGLPNDRFSAERPEGSISTLTIQRTEQRDSAMYRCASSLRGLAGALISSTDTQYFGPGTRLTVL.

This clone was counted a single time. The chain is built from TRBV5-8 and TRBJ2-3; D remains unclear. CDR3 length equals 16 residues. The germline gives CDR1 SGHTS, CDR2 YDEGEE. V was cut by 0 bases and J by 4 bases, with 15 bases left in between. CDR3 DNA sequence: TGTGCCAGCAGCTTGGGGTCCCCAACCTCGGCAGATACGCAGTATTTT. Translation: CASSLGSPTSADTQYF.

The chain has TRBV9 and TRBJ2-1; a weak D match, TRBD1 (6 bases). The CDR3 length is 15 residues. Per germline, CDR1 SGDLS and CDR2 YYNGEE. V was cut by 5 bases and J by 12 bases, with 24 bases left in between. CDR3 bases: TGTGCCAGCAGTACGGGACAAGGCCCTCCAAGTGCGCAGTTCTTC. This codes for CASSTGQGPPSAQFF.

The rearrangement joins TRBV4-1 to TRBJ1-3; no clear D gene. V dropped 5 bases and J dropped 4 bases, with 18 bases sitting between them. There are 16 residues in the CDR3. The V gene's germline CDR1 is MGHRA and CDR2 YSYEKL. CDR3 sequence (DNA): TGCGCCAGCAGCGCTTTTCGGGTGGGTTACGGAAACACCATATATTTT. Translating it yields CASSAFRVGYGNTIYF.

The chain recombines TRBV7-9 with TRBJ2-7; 7 bases are shared with TRBD1. V trimming: 5 bases; J trimming: 2 bases; junction bases outside the gene matches: 9. Germline values: CDR1 SEHNR, CDR2 FQNEAQ (reference sequence). CDR3 length: 15 amino acids. The CDR3 bases are TGTGCCAGCAGCCTGGAAACCGGGACAGCCTACGAGCAGTACGTC. Translated, it gives CASSLETGTAYEQYV.

This clone appeared a single time. The sample has other DNA sequences that encode this CDR3 too. V and J are TRBV6-5 and TRBJ1-6, with a possible D match to TRBD1 (5 bases). The CDR3 extends over 14 amino acids. Per germline, CDR1 MNHEY and CDR2 SVGAGI. Trimming removed 2 bases from V and 8 bases from J, with 10 bases in between. The CDR3 DNA reads TGTGCCAGCAGTTACCGGCCAGGGCATTCACCCCTCCACTTT. Protein product: CASSYRPGHSPLHF.

This clone was picked up one time. The chain links TRBV5-4 to TRBJ2-1, with 11 bases fitting TRBD2. V lost 0 bases and J lost 7; bases outside the gene matches: 6. The CDR3 length is 16 residues. Germline CDR1 SGHNT, CDR2 YYREEE (reference sequence). CDR3 protein: CASSLAPGTSGNEQFF. The CDR3 DNA sequence: TGTGCCAGCAGCTTGGCCCCCGGGACTAGCGGTAATGAGCAGTTCTTC.

This clone was observed once. The chain is built from TRBV4-2 and TRBJ1-4; D perhaps matches TRBD1 (6 bases). Trimming stripped 4 bases from V and 8 bases from J, with 26 bases between. This CDR3 contains 18 residues. Germline CDR1 LGHNA, CDR2 YNFKEQ. CDR3 in amino acids: CASSLEGDDASRGEKLFF. The CDR3 nucleotides are TGTGCCAGCAGCCTAGAGGGGGACGACGCATCCAGGGGCGAAAAACTGTTTTTT.

The CDR3 here is CSAIGNEKLFF. The CDR3 DNA reads as TGCAGTGCTATCGGTAATGAAAAACTGTTTTTT. The chain links TRBV20-1 to TRBJ1-4; D is unclear. This CDR3 comprises 11 residues. With 4 bases removed from V and 4 bases from J, the gap between germline ends came to 4 bases. Germline loops: CDR1 DFQATT, CDR2 SNEGSKA (reference sequence).

The rearrangement joins TRBV5-1 to TRBJ1-4; a weak D match, TRBD1 (6 bases). The CDR3 consists of 16 residues. Trimming took off 5 bases at V and 3 bases at J, with 17 bases between the two ends. Germline lookup yields CDR1 SGHRS and CDR2 YFSETQ. The chain's CDR3 is CASRRLPGVPNEKLFF. The CDR3 DNA sequence: TGCGCCAGCAGACGTTTACCAGGGGTCCCTAATGAAAAACTGTTTTTT. Supplemented by reference TRBV5-1 and TRBJ1-4, the full variable domain reads KAGVTQTPRYLIKTRGQQVTLSCSPISGHRSVSWYQQTPGQGLQFLFEYFSETQRNKGNFPGRFSGRQFSNSRSEMNVSTLELGDSALYLCASRRLPGVPNEKLFFGSGTQLSVL.

In its sample, this clone was seen a few times. The V gene is TRBV27, the J gene TRBJ2-7; a weak D match, TRBD1 (6 bases). Trimming removed 4 bases from V and 4 bases from J, with 20 bases in between. Germline values: CDR1 MNHEY, CDR2 SMNVEV (reference sequence). This CDR3 spans 16 amino acids. DNA of the CDR3: TGTGCCAGCAGTTCCACCGGGACACCCCCCCGGTACGAGCAGTACGTC. As protein: CASSSTGTPPRYEQYV.

The rearrangement joins TRBV5-1 to TRBJ1-3; perhaps TRBD1 as D (6 bases). The germline gives CDR1 SGHRS, CDR2 YFSETQ. The CDR3 runs 18 residues. V dropped 0 bases and J dropped 0 bases, with 16 bases sitting between them. The CDR3 reads CASSLGGQRLSSGNTIYF. CDR3 nucleotides: TGCGCCAGCAGCTTGGGAGGACAGCGATTGAGCTCTGGAAACACCATATATTTT.

This chain links TRBV10-3 with TRBJ2-3, with TRBD2 matching over 9 bases. Germline-derived CDR1 and CDR2 are ENHRY and SYGVKD. Trimming removed 5 bases from V and 4 bases from J; junction bases left unmatched: 4. The CDR3 runs to 14 residues. Written as DNA, the CDR3 is TGTGCCATCAGTAATGGCGGGGGGGCAGATACGCAGTATTTT. This codes for CAISNGGGADTQYF.

There are a few counts of this clone. V usage is TRBV7-9 and J usage is TRBJ1-5; possibly TRBD1 for D (5 bases). Germline V gives CDR1 SEHNR, CDR2 FQNEAQ (reference sequence). CDR3 size: 12 residues. Trimming stripped 4 bases from V and 7 bases from J, with 8 bases between. CDR3: CASSYGGQPQHF. The CDR3, as DNA: TGTGCCAGCAGCTATGGGGGGCAGCCCCAGCATTTT.

The V call is TRBV5-4, the J call TRBJ1-1, with 12 bases matching TRBD1. CDR3 length: 16 amino acids. Germline CDR1 reads SGHNT; CDR2 reads YYREEE (reference sequence). The trim removed 4 bases at V and 1 base at J, leaving 5 bases unmatched. CDR3 region: CASSLGTGGSNTEAFF. The CDR3 DNA is TGTGCCAGCAGCCTCGGGACAGGGGGCTCGAACACTGAAGCTTTCTTT.

The chain uses TRBV30 and TRBJ1-5; D is possibly TRBD1 (6 bases). V dropped 2 bases and J dropped 1 base, with 21 bases sitting between them. Germline CDR1 GTSNPN, CDR2 SVGIG (reference sequence). CDR3 size: 18 residues. This chain's CDR3 is CAWSSGTRGLLSNQPQHF. The CDR3 bases are TGTGCCTGGAGTTCCGGGACAAGGGGCCTCTTAAGCAATCAGCCCCAGCATTTT.

V gene TRBV5-5 combines with J gene TRBJ2-7; D is perhaps TRBD2 (5 bases). Germline lookup yields CDR1 SGHKS and CDR2 YYEKEE (reference sequence). CDR3 length equals 15 residues. V gave up 0 bases and J gave up 0 bases, with 10 bases separating them. CDR3 sequence: CASSLGFGDSYEQYV. The CDR3 nucleotides are TGTGCCAGCAGCTTGGGGTTCGGGGACTCCTACGAGCAGTACGTC.

This chain connects TRBV2 to TRBJ2-2; TRBD1 might be the D (5 bases). The germline V gene encodes CDR1 SNHLY and CDR2 FYNNEI. Trimming pared 8 bases from V and 1 base from J, leaving 8 bases between. This CDR3 spans 13 amino acids. The CDR3 is CASGAENTGELFF. In nucleotides, the CDR3 is TGTGCCAGCGGGGCAGAGAACACCGGGGAGCTGTTTTTT.

The genes are TRBV19 and TRBJ2-1, with D possibly TRBD2 on 6 matching bases. V was cut by 5 bases and J by 2 bases, with 13 bases left in between. CDR1 and CDR2 (germline): LNHDA, SQIVND (reference sequence). The CDR3 covers 15 residues. This chain's CDR3 is CASSRWTIAYNEQFF. CDR3 DNA sequence: TGTGCCAGTAGTCGTTGGACTATCGCCTACAATGAGCAGTTCTTC.

J is TRBJ2-2 and V is TRBV28; D may be TRBD2 (5 bases). This CDR3 spans 16 amino acids. Between the trimmed V and J ends, which lost 7 bases and 4 bases, there was a span of 19 bases. CDR1 and CDR2 (germline): MDHEN, SYDVKM. The CDR3 nucleotides are TGTGCCAGCATCCCCTCGAGCGGAGTGGGCACCGGGGAGCTGTTTTTT. It encodes CASIPSSGVGTGELFF.

V gene TRBV7-8 combines with J gene TRBJ2-7; 9 nucleotides line up with TRBD2. The germline V gene encodes CDR1 SGHVS and CDR2 FQNEAQ. V was pared by 1 base and J by 7 bases, with 5 bases of the junction left unmatched. The CDR3 has 14 residues. The CDR3 loop reads CASSLGRLAGEQYV. CDR3 DNA sequence: TGTGCCAGCAGCTTAGGACGCCTAGCGGGGGAGCAGTACGTC.

This clone was observed a single time. This chain joins TRBV29-1 and TRBJ2-5, with 7 bases fitting TRBD2. V lost 4 bases to trimming and J lost 7 bases; unmatched junction nucleotides: 12. Per germline, CDR1 SQVTM and CDR2 ANQGSEA. The CDR3 is 14 residues long. The CDR3 coding sequence is TGCAGCGTTGCCTTCCGGGGGAGCGGGGCGACCCAGTACTTC. Translation: CSVAFRGSGATQYF. Complete variable domain (other parts from reference TRBV29-1 and TRBJ2-5): SAVISQKPSRDICQRGTSLTIQCQVDSQVTMMFWYRQQPGQSLTLIATANQGSEATYESGFVIDKFPISRPNLTFSTLTVSNMSPEDSSIYLCSVAFRGSGATQYFGPGTRLLVL.

The rearrangement uses TRBV6-5 and TRBJ2-1, with TRBD1 matching 7 bases. Trimming cost V 2 bases and J 6 bases; bases outside gene matches: 4. From germline, CDR1 is MNHEY and CDR2 SVGAGI. The CDR3 consists of 14 residues. For the CDR3, the DNA is TGTGCCAGCAGTTACAAGGGACAGAGCAATGAGCAGTTCTTC. It is translated as CASSYKGQSNEQFF.

This rearrangement joins TRBV18 to TRBJ1-4, with 8 bases lining up with TRBD1. CDR3 size: 14 residues. CDR1 is KGHSH and CDR2 is LQKENI in the germline V gene. V lost 6 bases and J lost 6; bases outside the gene matches: 6. In nucleotides, the CDR3 is TGTGCCAGCTCCCGGGACAGGCCGTATGAAAAACTGTTTTTT. Protein: CASSRDRPYEKLFF.